Given below is one T cell receptor (beta chain) in context. Its specificity is unknown. Using immunoSEQ multiplex PCR, the repertoire was profiled, and TCRdb retains in-frame clones only, with some absent. This sample has under 2.5 million clones, with 80% to 95% found just once. These data come from a study of shared clonotypes between healthy human individuals. Background on the study: The plates for each donor numbered three CD4 naive, three CD4 memory, two CD8 naive and one CD8 memory. Study-level points and caveats: A handful of donors showed sharing of 4.5% to 6% of naive CD4 clonotypes.

Adult Caucasians living in Nashville, Tennessee made up all of the donors. The TCR was taken from a man in his late teens or twenties in good health. Some clones in this sample may be carry-over from other donors' samples. What was sequenced was naive CD4+ T cells from PBMCs. The subset: CD45RA+ positively selected.

The CDR3 is CASSRIGGLHEKLFF. DNA for the CDR3: TGCGCCAGCAGCCGCATAGGGGGCTTACATGAAAAACTGTTTTTT. The chain recombines TRBV4-1 with TRBJ1-4; TRBD1 matches at 7 bases. From germline, CDR1 is MGHRA and CDR2 YSYEKL. Germline trimming cut 4 bases from V and 6 bases from J; bases unmatched to any gene: 8. This CDR3 spans 15 amino acids.